The 10 T cell receptor beta chains reported below all come from one sample, sequenced in a study of T cells in Graves' hyperthyroidism and ophthalmopathy. The source material, RNA transcripts, was used to amplify TCR beta CDR3 regions. The HTBI primer set drove a first-round RT-PCR of the TCR CDR3. In TCRdb, the multiplex PCR reads were re-called with MiXCR into one record per CDR3 protein. Of a few hundred thousand distinct CDR3 sequences in the sample, about an eighth were seen once. The sequenced material came from blood. These receptors came from a woman between 40 and 55 years old with Graves' ophthalmopathy.

This clonotype was seen at least ten times. The chain couples TRBV12-3 or TRBV12-4 to TRBJ1-6; TRBD1 matches at 8 bases. The CDR3 has 14 amino acids. After removal of 7 bases from V and 9 bases from J, the junction contained 8 bases not matched to a gene. The CDR3 here is CASTRDRGGSPLHF. CDR3 nucleotides: TGTGCCAGCACCAGAGACAGGGGAGGTTCACCCCTCCACTTT.

This clonotype was recorded at least ten times. This chain links TRBV12-3 or TRBV12-4 with TRBJ1-2, with 9 bases aligning to TRBD1. V lost 5 bases and J lost 7; bases outside the gene matches: 8. There are 14 residues in the CDR3. Written as DNA, the CDR3 is TGTGCCAGCAGTCCGACAGGGGGGGCCGCTGGCTACACCTTC. Amino acid sequence: CASSPTGGAAGYTF.

This sequence joins TRBV29-1 and TRBJ2-5; no firm D call. The germline V gene encodes CDR1 SQVTM and CDR2 ANQGSEA. Trimming took off 1 base at V and 2 bases at J, with 5 bases between the two ends. The CDR3 totals 12 residues. The CDR3 here is CSVEGQQETQYF. The DNA of the CDR3 is TGCAGCGTTGAAGGGCAGCAAGAGACCCAGTACTTC.

Many counts were recorded for this clonotype. The V call is TRBV18, the J call TRBJ1-3; 7 bases match TRBD1. With 6 bases clipped from V and 3 bases from J, the junction kept 8 bases outside the gene matches. This CDR3 contains 15 residues. Germline CDR1 reads KGHSH; CDR2 reads LQKENI. CDR3 protein: CASSNRDRSGNTIYF. CDR3 nucleotides: TGTGCCAGCTCGAACCGGGACAGAAGTGGAAACACCATATATTTT.

This clonotype was found many times. This sequence joins TRBV12-3 or TRBV12-4 and TRBJ1-1; D is undetermined. The CDR3 spans 14 residues. V was pared by 3 bases and J by 4 bases, with 12 bases between. The CDR3 nucleotides read TGTGCCAGCAGTTTCTCCGGCCGGATCACTGAAGCTTTCTTT. It specifies CASSFSGRITEAFF.

In its sample, this clonotype was seen many times. The V call is TRBV29-1, the J call TRBJ2-5, with D unresolved. Germline V gene data show CDR1 as SQVTM and CDR2 as ANQGSEA. This CDR3 spans 13 amino acids. V lost 0 bases and J 3 bases, leaving 8 bases between the germline ends. CDR3 sequence reads: CSVEDGSKETQYF. CDR3 in DNA: TGCAGCGTTGAAGACGGCAGTAAAGAGACCCAGTACTTC. Drawing the rest from reference TRBV29-1 and TRBJ2-5, the complete variable domain is SAVISQKPSRDICQRGTSLTIQCQVDSQVTMMFWYRQQPGQSLTLIATANQGSEATYESGFVIDKFPISRPNLTFSTLTVSNMSPEDSSIYLCSVEDGSKETQYFGPGTRLLVL.

This clonotype was recorded at least ten times. The chain combines TRBV7-9 with TRBJ2-2; D unclear. Germline assignment: CDR1 SEHNR and CDR2 FQNEAQ (reference sequence). This CDR3 comprises 12 residues. The V and J ends lost 7 bases and 4 bases respectively, with 7 bases between them. CDR3 protein: CASTKATGELFF. The CDR3 region has the DNA TGTGCCAGCACTAAAGCCACCGGGGAGCTGTTTTTT.

In its sample, this clonotype was seen many times. The chain carries TRBV20-1 and TRBJ1-2; D is ambiguous. Germline values: CDR1 DFQATT, CDR2 SNEGSKA (reference sequence). The CDR3 extends over 12 amino acids. CDR3 amino acids: CRAGNANYGYTF. The DNA of the CDR3 is TGCAGGGCTGGCAACGCAAACTATGGCTACACCTTC.

This clonotype was found once. This may be a read error, as it is one base from a much larger clone. A read error is likely, as this CDR3 ends without the conserved phenylalanine or tryptophan. The J gene is TRBJ1-1, the V gene TRBV6-1; possibly TRBD1 for D (5 bases). The CDR3 has 14 residues. Germline V lookup: CDR1 MNHNS, CDR2 SASEGT. V lost 4 bases and J lost 1, with 10 bases in between. The CDR3 coding sequence is TGTGCCAGCAGTGCACAGGTGAAGAACACTGAAGCTTTCTCT. This encodes CASSAQVKNTEAFS.

This clonotype was found many times. This sequence joins TRBV5-1 and TRBJ2-1; tentatively, D is TRBD1 or TRBD2 (5 bases each). Germline assignment: CDR1 SGHRS and CDR2 YFSETQ. The CDR3 has 13 residues. V gave up 3 bases and J gave up 5 bases, with 9 bases separating them. The CDR3 region has the DNA TGCGCCAGCAGCTGGGACGGCAACAATGAGCAGTTCTTC. Translating gives CASSWDGNNEQFF.